This entry is about one T cell receptor beta chain. This CDR3 spans 16 amino acids. Deletions cut 0 bases from V and 0 bases from J, with 12 bases between. The germline V gene has CDR1 MNHEY and CDR2 SMNVEV (reference sequence). This table comes from immunoSEQ multiplex PCR, and its TCRdb copy is limited to in-frame clones, with some not included. The sample shows around 79,000 clones, roughly 94% of them seen only once. The data were taken from a study of technical replicates of blood from a few donors. The chain is built from TRBV27 and TRBJ2-7; tentative D call: TRBD1 (5 bases). This receptor was taken from a human donor in good health. The sequencing input was T cells isolated from PBMCs. CDR3 bases: TGTGCCAGCAGTTTATCGTGGGGCGTTAGCTCCTACGAGCAGTACTTC. The encoded protein is CASSLSWGVSSYEQYF.